A single sample gave rise to the 18 T cell receptor beta chains below, sequenced in a study of T cell responses to AZD1222 COVID-19 vaccine. Profiling relied on immunoSEQ multiplex PCR, and the TCRdb table lists in-frame clones only, not all of them. The sample has 150,000 or so clones; over 80% are singletons. Specimen: peripheral blood, collected 28 days after the second AZD1222 dose. All receptors derive from an adult who received the AZD1222 COVID-19 vaccine.

This chain connects TRBV6-5 to TRBJ2-7; 16 bases match TRBD2. With 2 bases clipped from V and 2 bases from J, the junction kept 0 bases outside the gene matches. The germline V gene encodes CDR1 MNHEY and CDR2 SVGAGI. The CDR3 runs 16 residues. Here the CDR3 reads CASSYGTSGRAYEQYF. CDR3 nucleotides: TGTGCCAGCAGTTACGGGACTAGCGGGAGGGCCTACGAGCAGTACTTC.

This clone occurred once. The CDR3 sequence is CASSEALGTGAPYGYTF. Here the CDR3 DNA reads TGTGCCAGCAGTGAAGCGCTGGGGACAGGGGCACCATATGGCTACACCTTC. The gene calls are TRBV6-1 and TRBJ1-2, with 10 bases that match TRBD1. Germline assignment: CDR1 MNHNS and CDR2 SASEGT. Trimming cost V 0 bases and J 5 bases; bases outside gene matches: 9. The CDR3 totals 17 residues.

Note on this clone: One end of the junction fails to match germline, which may point to a read error. The chain has TRBV24-1 and TRBJ1-1; D gene uncertain. This CDR3 has 15 amino acids. The germline V gene encodes CDR1 KGHDR and CDR2 SFDVKD. The CDR3 coding sequence is TGTGCCACCAGTGATCCCGCGTCGGGGAACAGTGAAGCTTTCTTT. Its protein is CATSDPASGNSEAFF.

The rearrangement uses TRBV19 and TRBJ1-5, with D perhaps TRBD1 (5 bases). The CDR3 length is 17 residues. V lost 2 bases and J 3 bases, leaving 17 bases between the germline ends. The germline CDR1 and CDR2 sequences are LNHDA and SQIVND (reference sequence). Here the CDR3 reads CASSIKNRFLVNQPQHF. CDR3 in DNA: TGTGCCAGTAGTATAAAGAACAGGTTTCTGGTCAATCAGCCCCAGCATTTT.

The sample holds one count of this clone. J is TRBJ1-3 and V is TRBV28; D may be TRBD1 (5 bases). The germline gives CDR1 MDHEN, CDR2 SYDVKM. Trimming took 3 bases from V and 4 from J, leaving 13 bases between them. This CDR3 has 15 residues. The CDR3 protein is CASSLPGSLGNTIYF. The CDR3 region has the DNA TGTGCCAGCAGTTTGCCAGGGAGTTTGGGAAACACCATATATTTT.

CDR3 amino acids: CASSLEGQGGSPLHF. In nucleotides, the CDR3 is TGTGCCAGCAGCTTAGAAGGACAGGGGGGATCACCCCTCCACTTT. V is TRBV7-8 and J is TRBJ1-6; TRBD1 agrees at 10 bases. Germline V gene lookup returns CDR1 SGHVS and CDR2 FQNEAQ. The CDR3 spans 15 residues. V gave up 1 base and J gave up 10 bases; unmatched junction bases: 4. Complete variable domain (other parts from reference TRBV7-8 and TRBJ1-6): GAGVSQSPRYKVAKRGQDVALRCDPISGHVSLFWYQQALGQGPEFLTYFQNEAQLDKSGLPSDRFFAERPEGSVSTLKIQRTQQEDSAVYLCASSLEGQGGSPLHFGNGTRLTVT.

The V and J genes are TRBV6-4 and TRBJ2-7, with TRBD1 matching over 8 bases. This CDR3 spans 14 amino acids. Germline V gene lookup returns CDR1 MRHNA and CDR2 SNTAGT. The V gene end was trimmed by 4 bases and the J gene end by 4 bases; junction bases not matched to a gene: 6. The CDR3 region has the DNA TGTGCCAGCAGTGCAAGGACAGGGTTGTACGAGCAGTACTTC. Translated: CASSARTGLYEQYF.

This chain's CDR3 is CASSGGLPRLTF. The CDR3 DNA reads TGTGCCAGCAGCGGAGGGCTCCCCAGGCTAACCTTC. This chain connects TRBV5-6 to TRBJ1-2; D call uncertain. The V gene's germline CDR1 is SGHDT and CDR2 YYEEEE. Trimming left V 4 bases short and J 14 bases short, with 18 bases between. CDR3 length: 12 amino acids.

The V and J genes are TRBV5-1 and TRBJ2-5; D perhaps matches TRBD1 (7 bases). The CDR3 extends over 16 amino acids. Per the germline V gene, CDR1 is SGHRS and CDR2 is YFSETQ. V was pared by 0 bases and J by 1 base, with 13 bases between. The CDR3 reads CASSLGPRGVQETQYF. The CDR3 DNA is TGCGCCAGCAGCTTGGGGCCCAGGGGGGTCCAAGAGACCCAGTACTTC.

This sequence joins TRBV7-6 and TRBJ2-2; possible D gene TRBD2, 6 bases. CDR3 length: 16 amino acids. Germline V gene lookup returns CDR1 SGHVS and CDR2 FNYEAQ. V lost 7 bases, J lost 0 bases, and 15 bases lay in between. CDR3: CASTLGGPTNTGELFF. CDR3 bases: TGTGCCAGCACCTTGGGGGGACCAACGAACACCGGGGAGCTGTTTTTT.

The chain recombines TRBV7-3 with TRBJ1-2; perhaps TRBD1 as D (5 bases). The CDR3 has 13 amino acids. V lost 2 bases, J lost 5 bases, and 9 bases lay in between. The germline gives CDR1 SGHTA, CDR2 FQGTGA. CDR3 sequence: CASSLGDSYGYTF. Here the CDR3 DNA reads TGTGCCAGCAGCTTAGGAGACAGTTATGGCTACACCTTC.

The genes are TRBV2 and TRBJ2-2, with 11 bases identical to TRBD1. V trimming: 6 bases; J trimming: 5 bases; junction bases outside the gene matches: 5. CDR3 size: 15 residues. The germline V gene encodes CDR1 SNHLY and CDR2 FYNNEI. The CDR3 region is CASRWTGGGTGELFF. The CDR3 nucleotides read TGTGCCAGCAGGTGGACAGGGGGCGGAACCGGGGAGCTGTTTTTT.

The chain uses TRBV6-5 and TRBJ2-7; the match to TRBD2 covers 8 bases. The V gene's germline CDR1 is MNHEY and CDR2 SVGAGI. The CDR3 runs 14 residues. Germline trimming cut 6 bases from V and 4 bases from J; bases unmatched to any gene: 8. DNA of the CDR3: TGTGCCAGCAGGCCAAGGACGGGGGGGTACGAGCAGTACTTC. It encodes CASRPRTGGYEQYF.

V usage is TRBV7-8 and J usage is TRBJ1-5; D is possibly TRBD1 (5 bases). The germline V and J ends were trimmed by 5 bases and 0 bases, with 17 bases remaining between them. The germline V gene has CDR1 SGHVS and CDR2 FQNEAQ. This CDR3 comprises 17 residues. DNA for the CDR3: TGTGCCAGCAGCCTAGGGGCGGGACGAAATAGCAATCAGCCCCAGCATTTT. It is translated as CASSLGAGRNSNQPQHF.

The genes are TRBV28 and TRBJ2-5; D possibly matches TRBD1 or TRBD2 (5 bases each). The CDR3 sequence is 13 residues long. Germline CDR1 and CDR2: MDHEN and SYDVKM. V was clipped by 7 bases and J by 3 bases, with 12 bases between them. CDR3 sequence reads: CASNSGTKETQYF. The CDR3 nucleotides read TGTGCCAGCAACTCCGGGACGAAAGAGACCCAGTACTTC.

The rearrangement joins TRBV2 to TRBJ2-1, with TRBD2 identical over 13 bases. Trimming cost V 0 bases and J 5 bases; bases outside gene matches: 7. The CDR3 covers 18 residues. Germline V CDR1 and CDR2: SNHLY, FYNNEI. The chain's CDR3 is CASSEAPGLAGTNNEQFF. As DNA, the CDR3 is TGTGCCAGCAGTGAAGCCCCGGGACTAGCGGGAACCAACAATGAGCAGTTCTTC.

The sample holds one count of this clone. The chain uses TRBV28 and TRBJ2-7; perhaps TRBD1 as D (6 bases). Germline-derived CDR1 and CDR2 are MDHEN and SYDVKM. The CDR3 length is 15 residues. The ends were cut back, 5 bases at V and 2 bases at J, with 16 bases in the middle. The CDR3 spells CASSPNRVGAYEQYF. The CDR3 region has the DNA TGTGCCAGCAGTCCTAACAGGGTAGGGGCCTACGAGCAGTACTTC.

This chain uses TRBV10-3 with TRBJ2-1; no clear D gene. CDR1 is ENHRY and CDR2 is SYGVKD in the germline V gene. The CDR3 has 13 residues. The ends were cut back, 2 bases at V and 10 bases at J, with 12 bases in the middle. The CDR3 DNA follows: TGTGCCATCAGTGAGGGCCTTATTCAGGAGCAGTTCTTC. It codes for CAISEGLIQEQFF.